Included here is one T cell receptor beta chain sequence, with context. Its antigen is unidentified. The data were taken from a study of graft-versus-host responses after intestinal transplantation. Looking at the study overall: The transplants performed in recipients were multivisceral, liver-intestinal, or isolated intestinal. Induction with anti-thymocyte globulin, then tacrolimus and steroids for about 3 years, was given to all recipients.

Per the germline V gene, CDR1 is SGHDT and CDR2 is YYEEEE. V trimming: 4 bases; J trimming: 2 bases; junction bases outside the gene matches: 8. The CDR3 sequence is 17 residues long. Generated by immunoSEQ multiplex PCR, the TCRdb table keeps only in-frame clones and is missing some. This table holds more than 25,000 clones, 85% to 95% found once. Regarding the study as a whole: There were GvH clones found in recipient marrow, and some of them appeared first in ileum or blood.

The starting material was PBMCs, obtained 18 days after transplant. This chain uses TRBV5-6 with TRBJ2-6, with 8 bases that match TRBD1. This receptor was taken from a human patient who received an intestinal transplant, so some T cells may come from the graft donor. The chain's CDR3 is CASSTDRVWAGANVLTF. CDR3 nucleotide sequence: TGTGCCAGCAGCACGGACAGGGTCTGGGCTGGGGCCAACGTCCTGACTTTC.